This T cell receptor beta chain was sequenced for a study of shared clonotypes between healthy human individuals. This clone was observed once. Its specificity is unknown. Genomic DNA (from each subset) was split evenly across several immunoSEQ plates. The data were produced by immunoSEQ multiplex PCR, yet TCRdb's version contains in-frame clones alone and is incomplete. This sample has 550,000 to 850,000 clones, with 72% found just once. Germline V gene data show CDR1 as SGDLS and CDR2 as YYNGEE. The CDR3 contains 15 residues. The V end was cut by 0 bases, the J end by 2 bases, with 10 bases between. Study observations and caveats: Naive subsets typically showed greater estimated richness than memory subsets.

Sequences were obtained from memory CD4+ T cells sorted from blood. Regarding subset: CD45RA-negative fraction. The chain is built from TRBV9 and TRBJ2-3, with D perhaps TRBD2 (5 bases). The TCR was taken from a woman aged 25 to 39 in good health. This CDR3 reads CASSVDRGYTDTQYF. Written as DNA, the CDR3 is TGTGCCAGCAGCGTAGATCGGGGATACACAGATACGCAGTATTTT.